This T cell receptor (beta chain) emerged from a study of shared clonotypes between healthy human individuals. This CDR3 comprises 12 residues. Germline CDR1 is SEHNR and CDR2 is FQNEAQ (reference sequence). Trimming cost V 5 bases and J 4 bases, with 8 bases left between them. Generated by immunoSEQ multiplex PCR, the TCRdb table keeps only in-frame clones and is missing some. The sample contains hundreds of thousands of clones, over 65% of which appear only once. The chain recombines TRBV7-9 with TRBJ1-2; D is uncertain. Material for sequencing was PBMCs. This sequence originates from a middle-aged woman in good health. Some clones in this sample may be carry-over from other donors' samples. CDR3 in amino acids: CASSPQSYGYTF. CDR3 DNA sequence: TGTGCCAGCAGCCCTCAAAGCTATGGCTACACCTTC.